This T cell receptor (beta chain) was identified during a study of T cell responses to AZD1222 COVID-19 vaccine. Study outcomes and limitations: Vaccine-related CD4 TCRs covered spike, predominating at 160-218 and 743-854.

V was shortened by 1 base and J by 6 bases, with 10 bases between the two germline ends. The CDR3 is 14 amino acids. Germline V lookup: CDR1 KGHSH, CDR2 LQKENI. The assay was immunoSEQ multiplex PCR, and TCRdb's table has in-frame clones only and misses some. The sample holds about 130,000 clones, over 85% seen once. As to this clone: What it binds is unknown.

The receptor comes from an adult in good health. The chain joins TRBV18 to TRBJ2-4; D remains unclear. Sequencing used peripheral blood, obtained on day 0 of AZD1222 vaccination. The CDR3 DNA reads TGTGCCAGCTCACCACGGCAGGATCTAAACATTCAGTACTTC. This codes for CASSPRQDLNIQYF.